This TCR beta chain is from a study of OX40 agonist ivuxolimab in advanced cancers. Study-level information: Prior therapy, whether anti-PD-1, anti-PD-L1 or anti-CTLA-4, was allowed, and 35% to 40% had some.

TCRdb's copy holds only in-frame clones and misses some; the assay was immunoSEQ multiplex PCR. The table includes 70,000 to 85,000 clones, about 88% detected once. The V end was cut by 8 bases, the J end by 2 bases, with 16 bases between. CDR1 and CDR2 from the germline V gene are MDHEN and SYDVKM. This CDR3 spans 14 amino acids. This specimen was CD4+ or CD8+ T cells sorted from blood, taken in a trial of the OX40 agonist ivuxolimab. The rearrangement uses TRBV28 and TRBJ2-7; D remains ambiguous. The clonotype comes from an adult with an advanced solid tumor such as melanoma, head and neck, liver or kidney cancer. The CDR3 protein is CASHTGQPTYEQYF. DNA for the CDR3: TGTGCCAGCCATACTGGGCAGCCAACCTACGAGCAGTACTTC.